This T cell receptor beta chain was recorded in a study of T cells expressing NK-cell markers. The overall study: Obtained from sorted CD3+CD56+NKG2C+, CD3+CD56+NKG2C- and CD3+CD56-NKG2C+ T cells were the TCR beta repertoires. HCMV seropositivity characterized seven of the eight sequenced donors, and seronegativity one.

The study, taken as a whole, reports: Once again these clonotypes came out on top in the CD3+CD56-NKG2C+ fraction of several donors.

With regard to this clonotype: Its antigen is unknown.

TCR beta cDNA was generated via 5'RACE template switching incorporating UMIs. Reanalyzing the 5' RACE reads, TCRdb keeps one entry per CDR3 protein, without DNA. This sample lists 550,000 to 600,000 distinct CDR3 sequences; its ten largest clones have about 3.6%. Germline lookup yields CDR1 DFQATT and CDR2 SNEGSKA (reference sequence). This CDR3 is 15 amino acids long. This clonotype was sampled from a man in his late teens or twenties in good health. The sample was blood T cells: a sorted CD56 or NKG2C T cell subset, CD4+ or CD8+ T cells, or bulk PBMC T cells (not recorded which). The chain combines TRBV20-1 with TRBJ2-7; TCRdb's assignment of TRBD2 cannot be checked, as there is no DNA. The chain's CDR3 is CSAIGRESAPYEQYF.